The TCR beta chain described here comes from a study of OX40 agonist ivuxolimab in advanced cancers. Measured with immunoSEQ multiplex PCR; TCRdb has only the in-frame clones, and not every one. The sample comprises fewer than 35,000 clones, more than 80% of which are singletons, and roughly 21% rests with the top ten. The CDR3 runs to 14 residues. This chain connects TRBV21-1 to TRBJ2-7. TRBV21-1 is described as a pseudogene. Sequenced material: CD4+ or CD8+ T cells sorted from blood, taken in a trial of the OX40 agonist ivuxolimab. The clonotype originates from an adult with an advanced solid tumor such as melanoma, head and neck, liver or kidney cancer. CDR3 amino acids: CASSKSRAFYEQYF. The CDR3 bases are TGTGCCAGCAGCAAAAGTAGGGCTTTCTACGAGCAGTACTTC.